A selection of T cell receptor beta chains follows, all from one sample in a study of blood T cell repertoires in COVID-19. The protocol was immunoSEQ multiplex PCR, while the TCRdb copy is restricted to in-frame clones and leaves out a portion. The data show approximately 260,000 clones, less than 90% seen once. The sequenced sample was peripheral blood. These receptors were collected from a man aged 55-75 years who had recovered from COVID-19. Both conserved end residues are part of each CDR3. Fields, in order: V gene, D gene, clone size, J gene, CDR3 DNA, CDR3 protein. A D gene is named only where the DNA matches it firmly. The size field is filled for only some rows; it gives once, few, many or a size class.

TRBV7-2,TRBD2,.,TRBJ2-5,TGTGCCAGCAGCTTAGGTCTTAGCGGGGGGGCGTGGCAAGAGACCCAGTACTTC,CASSLGLSGGAWQETQYF
TRBV30,TRBD1,.,TRBJ1-5,TGTGCCTGGAGTAGACAGGGTACCAATCAGCCCCAGCATTTT,CAWSRQGTNQPQHF
TRBV12-3/TRBV12-4,.,.,TRBJ2-3,TGTGCCAGCAAGGCCAGGGATACGCAGTATTTT,CASKARDTQYF
TRBV10-2,.,few,TRBJ1-3,TGCGCCAGCAGTGAGTCGTTTGGAGGGGCTGCTGGAAACACCATATATTTT,CASSESFGGAAGNTIYF
TRBV5-1,TRBD2,.,TRBJ2-1,TGCGCCAGCAGCTACTATAGCGGGAGCTCCTACAATGAGCAGTTCTTC,CASSYYSGSSYNEQFF
TRBV9,TRBD1,once,TRBJ2-3,TGTGCCAGCAGCCCACGACAGGGGGCTAGCACAGATACGCAGTATTTT,CASSPRQGASTDTQYF
TRBV10-3,TRBD1,.,TRBJ2-6,TGTGCCATCAGTGACGACAGGGATGGGGCCAACGTCCTGACTTTC,CAISDDRDGANVLTF
TRBV3-1/TRBV3-2,TRBD1,once,TRBJ2-5,TGTGCCAGCAGCCATTCACAGGGGGCGCGGGTAGAGTTGAAAGAGACCCAGTACTTC,CASSHSQGARVELKETQYF
TRBV4-1,.,.,TRBJ1-4,TGCGCCAGCAGCCAAGATCCAGCAACTAATGAAAAACTGTTTTTT,CASSQDPATNEKLFF
TRBV7-2,.,few,TRBJ1-6,TGTGCCAGCAGCCTCATGCGGACTGAGAATTCACCCCTCCACTTT,CASSLMRTENSPLHF
TRBV2,TRBD1,.,TRBJ2-3,TGTGCCAGCAGGACAATAGACAGGGGCACAGATACGCAGTATTTT,CASRTIDRGTDTQYF
TRBV6-5,.,.,TRBJ2-1,TGTGCCAGCAGTTACGGGGCGGGGAAAGACAATGAGCAGTTCTTC,CASSYGAGKDNEQFF
TRBV2,.,.,TRBJ1-1,TGTGCCAGCAGTGACGAAAGTTGGAGGAACACTGAAGCTTTCTTT,CASSDESWRNTEAFF
TRBV19,TRBD2,.,TRBJ2-7,TGTGCCAGTAAGTGTATTAGAGGGACTAGCGGGGTCAGATCAGGCTACGAGCAGTACTTC,CASKCIRGTSGVRSGYEQYF
TRBV10-3,.,.,TRBJ1-6,TGTGCCATCAGTGGGGTGGGCAGGGGCAATTCACCCCTCCACTTT,CAISGVGRGNSPLHF
TRBV14,.,.,TRBJ1-1,TGTGCCAGCAGCCGGACGAGGGTTGGAGCTTTCTTT,CASSRTRVGAFF
TRBV5-8,TRBD1,.,TRBJ1-5,TGTGCCAGCAGCGCTGGGACAGGGGCCCTCAATCAGCCCCAGCATTTT,CASSAGTGALNQPQHF
TRBV12-3/TRBV12-4,TRBD2,.,TRBJ2-7,TGTGCCACGGCGGGGGGAGAACGAGAGCAGTACTTC,CATAGGEREQYF
TRBV3-1/TRBV3-2,.,.,TRBJ1-4,TGTGCCAGCAGCGGAACGGGGGGGAATGGGGAAAAACTGTTTTTT,CASSGTGGNGEKLFF
TRBV7-9,TRBD1,.,TRBJ2-7,TGTGCCAGCAGCCCGCGACAGGGGGGGGGCTACGAGCAGTACTTC,CASSPRQGGGYEQYF
TRBV5-1,TRBD1,.,TRBJ1-1,TGCGCCAGCAGAGCAGGGGGGACAGGGGTCCTGAACACTGAAGCTTTCTTT,CASRAGGTGVLNTEAFF
TRBV29-1,TRBD2,.,TRBJ2-7,TGCAGCGTTGGAGGGACTAGCGGGAGCTACGAGCAGTACTTC,CSVGGTSGSYEQYF
TRBV6-5,TRBD2,.,TRBJ2-5,TGTGCCAGCAGTTTCCGGGGGACTAGCGGGGAAGAGACCCAGTACTTC,CASSFRGTSGEETQYF
TRBV5-1,.,.,TRBJ1-1,TGCGCCAGCAGCTTGGACATGAACACTGAAGCTTTCTTT,CASSLDMNTEAFF
TRBV30,TRBD1,once,TRBJ2-1,TGTGCCTGGCAGAGACAGGGGGAATACAATGAGCAGTTCTTC,CAWQRQGEYNEQFF
TRBV19,TRBD1,.,TRBJ1-5,TGTGCCAGTCAGGGGTCAGGGGGAGCCAGTCAGCCCCAGCATTTT,CASQGSGGASQPQHF
TRBV9,TRBD2,.,TRBJ2-1,TGTGCCAGCAGCGTCGGGGGGGCTAACTCCTACAATGAGCAGTTCTTC,CASSVGGANSYNEQFF
TRBV19,TRBD1,.,TRBJ1-2,TGTGCCAGTAGTACTTCAGGGGGCATCGACTATGGCTACACCTTC,CASSTSGGIDYGYTF
TRBV28,.,.,TRBJ1-4,TGTGCCAGCAGTTCAGGGGAGTTGGGTGAAAAACTGTTTTTT,CASSSGELGEKLFF
TRBV6-6,TRBD1,.,TRBJ2-7,TGTGCCAGCAGGGAGGACAGGTCCGTCTACGAGCAGTACTTC,CASREDRSVYEQYF
TRBV28,.,.,TRBJ1-1,TGTGCCAGCAGTTTAAGGCCGGGAAGCACTGAAGCTTTCTTT,CASSLRPGSTEAFF
TRBV11-2,TRBD2,.,TRBJ2-5,TGTGCCAGCAGCCCGGGACTAGCGCAAGAGACCCAGTACTTC,CASSPGLAQETQYF
TRBV7-8,TRBD2,.,TRBJ2-1,TGTGCCAGCAGCTCAAGAGCCGGGGGGAACTACAATGAGCAGTTCTTC,CASSSRAGGNYNEQFF
TRBV2,.,.,TRBJ2-7,TGTGCCAGCAGTGAACAGAAAGCGATCTACGAGCAGTACTTC,CASSEQKAIYEQYF
TRBV6-5,TRBD1,.,TRBJ1-4,TGTGCCAGCAGTAGGACAGGCACTAATGAAAAACTGTTTTTT,CASSRTGTNEKLFF
TRBV19,TRBD1,.,TRBJ1-4,TGTGCCAGTAGTTCGGGAGGGACAGGGGCCGAAAAACTGTTTTTT,CASSSGGTGAEKLFF
TRBV5-1,TRBD1,few,TRBJ1-4,TGCGCCAGCAGCCCGTACGGGACAGGGCGGGAAAAACTGTTTTTT,CASSPYGTGREKLFF
TRBV27,.,.,TRBJ1-1,TGTGCCAGCAGTTTTTACGGACAGACTGCTGAAGCTTTCTTT,CASSFYGQTAEAFF
TRBV30,.,once,TRBJ1-6,TGTGCCTGGAGTCCGGGACTTTATAATTCACCCCTCCACTTT,CAWSPGLYNSPLHF
TRBV28,TRBD2,.,TRBJ2-3,TGTGCCAGCAGTTTATGGGGGACGGGGGGGTCAGATACGCAGTATTTT,CASSLWGTGGSDTQYF
TRBV6-6,TRBD1,.,TRBJ2-2,TGTGCCAGCAGCCAAGGGACAGGGAACACCGGGGAGCTGTTTTTT,CASSQGTGNTGELFF
TRBV19,.,few,TRBJ2-7,TGTGCCAGTAGTTCGAGCCTTCTTAGCTACGAGCAGTACTTC,CASSSSLLSYEQYF
TRBV11-2,.,.,TRBJ1-1,TGTGCCAGCAGCTTAAAGGCAGGGTCCGGGAGCACTGAAGCTTTCTTT,CASSLKAGSGSTEAFF